One and the same sample provided the 16 T cell receptor beta chains below, sequenced in a study of T cell repertoires in cytomegalovirus infection. TCRdb reprocessed the reads via MiXCR and lists one record per CDR3 protein. The table shows 200,000 to 300,000 distinct CDR3 sequences, with approximately 8.3% occurring only once. What was sequenced was PBMCs. The receptors were gathered from a human donor in good health (CMV status not recorded). Some clones in this sample may be carry-over from other donors' samples.

The table lists this clonotype with a few counts. The chain combines TRBV6-6 with TRBJ2-6; either TRBD1 or TRBD2 may supply D (5 bases each). Germline V gene lookup returns CDR1 MNHNY and CDR2 SVGAGI (reference sequence). CDR3 size: 15 residues. The V gene lost 6 bases and the J gene lost 4 bases, with 13 bases spanning the gap. The CDR3 DNA sequence: TGTGCCAGCAGGGGCAGGGAGCGCGGGGCCAACGTCCTGACTTTC. Protein sequence: CASRGRERGANVLTF.

This clonotype turned up a few times. The chain uses TRBV7-9 and TRBJ2-1; tentative D call: TRBD1 (5 bases). The CDR3 extends over 17 amino acids. Trimming took off 1 base at V and 8 bases at J, with 21 bases between the two ends. Germline assignment: CDR1 SEHNR and CDR2 FQNEAQ (reference sequence). The CDR3 bases are TGTGCCAGCAGCTTAGGGATGGGCGCAGGGATTCCACATGAGCAGTTCTTC. Translation: CASSLGMGAGIPHEQFF.

This clonotype was observed a few times. One end of the junction does not line up with germline, which may come from a read error. This chain joins TRBV20-1 and TRBJ2-7; 8 bases align to TRBD1. The CDR3 totals 10 residues. The V gene's germline CDR1 is DFQATT and CDR2 SNEGSKA (reference sequence). CDR3 bases: TGCAGTGCTAGAGGGACAGGGTGGCACTTC. As protein: CSARGTGWHF.

The rearrangement uses TRBV19 and TRBJ2-3; D ambiguous. CDR1 and CDR2 (germline): LNHDA, SQIVND (reference sequence). The CDR3 totals 13 residues. V gave up 3 bases and J gave up 6 bases, with 10 bases separating them. Here the CDR3 DNA reads TGTGCCAGTAGTATTACTGGGGTGGATACGCAGTATTTT. Translation gives CASSITGVDTQYF.

This clonotype was observed at least ten times. The chain employs TRBV7-6 and TRBJ2-7, with TRBD1 identical over 7 bases. Losses at the gene ends were 4 bases for V and 2 bases for J; bases not matched to a gene: 5. Germline loops: CDR1 SGHVS, CDR2 FNYEAQ. This CDR3 spans 14 amino acids. CDR3: CASSSVGGPYEQYF. The CDR3 DNA follows: TGTGCCAGCAGCTCGGTAGGGGGCCCCTACGAGCAGTACTTC.

This clonotype was seen many times. The V gene is TRBV7-2, the J gene TRBJ1-5; D is unclear. CDR1 and CDR2 (germline): SGHTA, FQGNSA. The CDR3 totals 16 residues. Trimming left V 2 bases short and J 0 bases short, with 11 bases between. CDR3 in DNA: TGTGCCAGCAGCTTACGTGCAGGAGATAGCAATCAGCCCCAGCATTTT. Translating gives CASSLRAGDSNQPQHF.

The table lists this clonotype with many counts. The rearrangement joins TRBV19 to TRBJ2-2; D is undetermined. The V gene lost 6 bases and the J gene lost 5 bases, with 4 bases spanning the gap. Germline V gene lookup returns CDR1 LNHDA and CDR2 SQIVND (reference sequence). The CDR3 has 11 amino acids. The DNA for the CDR3 is TGTGCCAGTAGGCTTACCGGGGAGCTGTTTTTT. This codes for CASRLTGELFF.

This clonotype was counted at least ten times. V gene TRBV7-2 combines with J gene TRBJ2-2; maybe TRBD2 (5 bases). Germline values: CDR1 SGHTA, CDR2 FQGNSA. CDR3 length: 16 amino acids. V gave up 3 bases and J gave up 4 bases, with 15 bases separating them. The CDR3: CASSLFVSGITGELFF. The DNA of the CDR3 is TGTGCCAGCAGCTTGTTCGTGTCGGGGATCACCGGGGAGCTGTTTTTT. The full variable domain, completed using reference TRBV7-2 and TRBJ2-2, is GAGVSQSPSNKVTEKGKDVELRCDPISGHTALYWYRQSLGQGLEFLIYFQGNSAPDKSGLPSDRFSAERTGGSVSTLTIQRTQQEDSAVYLCASSLFVSGITGELFFGEGSRLTVL.

This clonotype was observed at least ten times. The rearrangement joins TRBV7-2 to TRBJ1-1; TRBD1 aligns across 7 bases. CDR3 length: 15 residues. V lost 2 bases, J lost 1 base, and 4 bases stayed unmatched. CDR1 and CDR2 from the germline V gene are SGHTA and FQGNSA. The CDR3 loop is CASSLRGQKNTEAFF. DNA of the CDR3: TGTGCCAGCAGCTTAAGGGGGCAGAAGAACACTGAAGCTTTCTTT.

This clonotype was counted at least ten times. This rearrangement joins TRBV6-2 or TRBV6-3 to TRBJ1-1, with unresolved D. This CDR3 region has 12 residues. The ends were cut back, 8 bases at V and 2 bases at J, with 9 bases in the middle. CDR1 is MNHEY and CDR2 is SVGEGT in the germline V gene. The CDR3: CASGRPNTEAFF. As DNA, the CDR3 is TGTGCCAGCGGGCGGCCCAACACTGAAGCTTTCTTT.

This clonotype has more than one count but fewer than ten. The DNA of the CDR3 is TGTGCCAGCAGCCAAGACAGGGCCGGTCAGCCCCAGCATTTT. Protein product: CASSQDRAGQPQHF. The chain combines TRBV6-2 or TRBV6-3 with TRBJ1-5; TRBD1 agrees at 7 bases. The CDR3 extends over 14 amino acids. V lost 6 bases and J lost 6; bases outside the gene matches: 8. The germline gives CDR1 MNHEY, CDR2 SVGEGT.

This clonotype was picked up many times. The rearrangement joins TRBV6-1 to TRBJ2-7; 7 positions match TRBD1. The CDR3 runs to 16 residues. The germline CDR1 and CDR2 sequences are MNHNS and SASEGT. V gave up 1 base and J gave up 2 bases; unmatched junction bases: 8. The CDR3 DNA reads as TGTGCCAGCAGTGAAGACAGGGGCCGGGGCGCCTACGAGCAGTACTTC. Translating gives CASSEDRGRGAYEQYF.

This clonotype was picked up many times. The chain uses TRBV6-2 or TRBV6-3 and TRBJ2-7; 9 bases align to TRBD1. The CDR3 runs to 15 residues. J lost 5 bases, V lost 4 bases, and 9 bases had no gene match. The V gene's germline CDR1 is MNHEY and CDR2 SVGEGT. As DNA, the CDR3 is TGTGCCAGCAGTTCCTCCGGGACAGGGAAGAACGAGCAGTACTTC. This gives the protein CASSSSGTGKNEQYF.

This clonotype came up a few times. The chain carries TRBV20-1 and TRBJ1-2, with D uncertain. The ends were cut back, 7 bases at V and 3 bases at J, with 12 bases in the middle. The CDR3 extends over 12 amino acids. Germline V gene sequence: CDR1 DFQATT, CDR2 SNEGSKA (reference sequence). CDR3 DNA: TGCAGTGTGCGCCCGGATTACTATGGCTACACCTTC. This sequence encodes CSVRPDYYGYTF.

This clonotype was seen many times. The chain employs TRBV7-8 and TRBJ2-4, with D uncertain. Germline CDR1 SGHVS, CDR2 FQNEAQ. Trimming took 8 bases from V and 1 from J, leaving 12 bases between them. This CDR3 has 14 amino acids. This chain's CDR3 is CASALGEAKNIQYF. The CDR3 bases are TGTGCCAGCGCCCTAGGAGAGGCCAAAAACATTCAGTACTTC.

The chain joins TRBV13 to TRBJ2-5, with 8 bases fitting TRBD1. The CDR3 sequence is 14 residues long. Per germline, CDR1 PRHDT and CDR2 FYEKMQ (reference sequence). With 8 bases clipped from V and 5 bases from J, the junction kept 10 bases outside the gene matches. The CDR3 is CASGRSRGLETQYF. The CDR3 nucleotides are TGTGCCAGCGGACGGTCCAGGGGGCTGGAGACCCAGTACTTC.